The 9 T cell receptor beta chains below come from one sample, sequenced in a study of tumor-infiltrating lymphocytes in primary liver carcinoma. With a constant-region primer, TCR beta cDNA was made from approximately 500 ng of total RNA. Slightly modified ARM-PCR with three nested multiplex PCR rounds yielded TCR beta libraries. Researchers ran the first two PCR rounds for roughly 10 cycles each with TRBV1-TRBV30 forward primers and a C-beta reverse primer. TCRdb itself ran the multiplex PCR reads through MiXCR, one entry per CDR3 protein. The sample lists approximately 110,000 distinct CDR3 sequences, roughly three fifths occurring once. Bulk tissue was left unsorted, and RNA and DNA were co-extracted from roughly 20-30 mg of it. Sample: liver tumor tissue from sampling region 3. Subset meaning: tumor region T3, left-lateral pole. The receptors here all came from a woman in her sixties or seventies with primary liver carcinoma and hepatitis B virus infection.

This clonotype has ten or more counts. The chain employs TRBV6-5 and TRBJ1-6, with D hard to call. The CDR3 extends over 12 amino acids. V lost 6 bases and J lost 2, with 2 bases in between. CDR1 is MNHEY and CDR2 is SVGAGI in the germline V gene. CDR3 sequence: CASRTYNSPLHF. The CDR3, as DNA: TGTGCCAGCAGAACCTATAATTCACCCCTCCACTTT.

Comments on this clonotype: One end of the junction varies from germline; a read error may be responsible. CDR3 coding DNA: TGTGCCAGGAGTGAAGGGCTAGCGAGATGCAATGAGCAGTTCTTC. As protein: CARSEGLARCNEQFF. The chain carries TRBV6-1 and TRBJ2-1; TRBD2 might be the D (6 bases). This CDR3 has 15 amino acids. Germline V gene data show CDR1 as MNHNS and CDR2 as SASEGT.

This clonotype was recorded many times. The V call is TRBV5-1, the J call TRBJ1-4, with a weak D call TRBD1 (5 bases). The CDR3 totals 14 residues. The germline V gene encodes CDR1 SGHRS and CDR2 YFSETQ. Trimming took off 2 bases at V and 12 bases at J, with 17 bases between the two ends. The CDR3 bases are TGCGCCAGCAGCTTCGGGGCTGTTCGAACGGAACTGTTTTTT. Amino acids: CASSFGAVRTELFF.

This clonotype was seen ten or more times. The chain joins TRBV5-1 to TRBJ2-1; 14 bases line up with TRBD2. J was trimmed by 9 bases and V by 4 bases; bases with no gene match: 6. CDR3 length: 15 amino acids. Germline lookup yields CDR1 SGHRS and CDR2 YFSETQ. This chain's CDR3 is CASSPGTSGSAEQFF. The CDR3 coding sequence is TGCGCCAGCAGCCCGGGGACTAGCGGGAGTGCTGAGCAGTTCTTC. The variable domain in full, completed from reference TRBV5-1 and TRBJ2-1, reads KAGVTQTPRYLIKTRGQQVTLSCSPISGHRSVSWYQQTPGQGLQFLFEYFSETQRNKGNFPGRFSGRQFSNSRSEMNVSTLELGDSALYLCASSPGTSGSAEQFFGPGTRLTVL.

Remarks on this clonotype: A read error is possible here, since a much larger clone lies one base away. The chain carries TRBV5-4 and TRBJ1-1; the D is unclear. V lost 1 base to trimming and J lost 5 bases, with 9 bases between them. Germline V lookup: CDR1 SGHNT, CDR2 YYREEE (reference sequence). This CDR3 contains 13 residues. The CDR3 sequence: CASSLRTKTEAFF. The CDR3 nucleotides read TGTGCCAGCAGCTTGCGGACGAAGACTGAAGCTTTCTTT. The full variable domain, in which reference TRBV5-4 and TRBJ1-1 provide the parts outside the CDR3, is ETGVTQSPTHLIKTRGQQVTLRCSSQSGHNTVSWYQQALGQGPQFIFQYYREEENGRGNFPPRFSGLQFPNYSSELNVNALELDDSALYLCASSLRTKTEAFFGQGTRLTVV.

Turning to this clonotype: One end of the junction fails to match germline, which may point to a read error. The CDR3: CARSQDTETKLYEQYF. In DNA form, the CDR3 reads TGCGCCCGCAGCCAAGATACGGAGACAAAACTTTACGAGCAGTACTTC. The chain employs TRBV4-1 and TRBJ2-7, with D hard to call. The CDR3 consists of 16 residues. Germline values: CDR1 MGHRA, CDR2 YSYEKL.

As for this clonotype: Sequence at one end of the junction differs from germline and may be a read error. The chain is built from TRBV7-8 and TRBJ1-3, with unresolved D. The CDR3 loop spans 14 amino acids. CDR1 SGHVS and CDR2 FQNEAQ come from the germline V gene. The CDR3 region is CDSSWIEVGNTIYF. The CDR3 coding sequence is TGTGACAGCAGCTGGATCGAGGTTGGAAACACCATATATTTT.

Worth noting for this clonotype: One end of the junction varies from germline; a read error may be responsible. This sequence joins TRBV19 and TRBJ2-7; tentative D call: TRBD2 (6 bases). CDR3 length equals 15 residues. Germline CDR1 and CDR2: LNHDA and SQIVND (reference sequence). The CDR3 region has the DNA TGCGCCAGTAGTTATGTCTGGGACTCCCCCTACGAGCAGTACTTC. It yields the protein CASSYVWDSPYEQYF.

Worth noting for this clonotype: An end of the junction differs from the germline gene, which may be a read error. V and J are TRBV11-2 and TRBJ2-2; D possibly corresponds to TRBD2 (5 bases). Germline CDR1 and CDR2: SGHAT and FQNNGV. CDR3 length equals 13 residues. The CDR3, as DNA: TGTACCAGCAGCCGCGAGAGGGCCGGGGAGCTATTTTTT. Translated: CTSSRERAGELFF.